The 5 T cell receptor beta chains reported below all come from one sample, sequenced in a study of beta chain features in type 1 diabetes. The investigators reverse transcribed all of the isolated RNA, so they sequenced expressed TCRB transcripts. The assay was immunoSEQ multiplex PCR, and TCRdb's table has in-frame clones only and misses some. In the table there are 250,000 to 350,000 clones, about 14% of which are singletons. Sequenced material: central memory CD4+ T cells from blood. These receptors were taken from a man under 40 in good health.

The chain combines TRBV18 with TRBJ2-2, with D perhaps matching TRBD1 or TRBD2 (5 bases each). The CDR3 consists of 17 residues. V gave up 0 bases and J gave up 3 bases, with 14 bases separating them. The germline V gene encodes CDR1 KGHSH and CDR2 LQKENI. CDR3 loop: CASSPPGLMGDTGELFF. CDR3 nucleotides: TGTGCCAGCTCACCACCGGGCCTAATGGGGGACACCGGGGAGCTGTTTTTT.

This clone was detected only a few times. The rearrangement links TRBV5-8 to TRBJ2-1, with TRBD1 matching over 9 bases. The CDR3 runs 15 residues. The trim removed 2 bases at V and 3 bases at J, leaving 3 bases unmatched. From germline, CDR1 is SGHTS and CDR2 YDEGEE. The CDR3 DNA is TGTGCCAGCAGCTTAGGGACAGGGTTCTACAATGAGCAGTTCTTC. It yields the protein CASSLGTGFYNEQFF.

J is TRBJ2-6 and V is TRBV19; 7 positions agree with TRBD1. V lost 4 bases to trimming and J lost 2 bases; unmatched junction nucleotides: 2. The V gene's germline CDR1 is LNHDA and CDR2 SQIVND (reference sequence). This CDR3 spans 15 amino acids. CDR3 coding DNA: TGTGCCAGTAGTAAGGGACAGCCTGGGGCCAACGTCCTGACTTTC. As protein: CASSKGQPGANVLTF.

This clone came up many times. At the DNA level, this CDR3 is encoded by other sequences in the same sample as well. V and J are TRBV5-1 and TRBJ2-7; 11 nucleotides match TRBD2. CDR1 is SGHRS, CDR2 YFSETQ, per germline. There are 14 residues in the CDR3. The DNA for the CDR3 is TGTGCCAGCAGACCTAGCGGGAGGTCGTACGAGCAGTACGTC. The encoded protein is CASRPSGRSYEQYV.

The sample holds many counts of this clone. The chain carries TRBV7-2 and TRBJ2-1; unclear D gene. The ends were cut back, 1 base at V and 3 bases at J, with 10 bases in the middle. This CDR3 spans 15 amino acids. In germline, CDR1 is SGHTA, CDR2 FQGNSA. The CDR3 DNA sequence: TGTGCCAGCAGCTTAGTTGGCAGGAGCTACAATGAGCAGTTCTTC. Translation: CASSLVGRSYNEQFF.